This T cell receptor (beta chain) was obtained from a study of STAT5B mutations in CD4+ large granular lymphocyte leukemia. Study observations and caveats: No patients shared main leukemic clonotypes, though roughly 27% appeared at low frequency elsewhere.

This clone appeared once. The antigen is not known. Clones were read by immunoSEQ multiplex PCR, and TCRdb kept only the in-frame ones, dropping some. The table has tens of thousands of clones, roughly 72% seen once. V was shortened by 6 bases and J by 10 bases, with 13 bases between the two germline ends. The CDR3 loop spans 12 amino acids. CDR1 and CDR2 from the germline V gene are LNHDA and SQIVND (reference sequence). The chain uses TRBV19 and TRBJ2-1; the D is unclear. The source is a human donor in good health. Sequenced sample: CD4+ T cells from blood buffy coats. The chain's CDR3 is CASRKRNSEQFF. The CDR3 bases are TGTGCCAGTAGAAAGAGAAACTCGGAGCAGTTCTTC. Combining the CDR3 with reference TRBV19 and TRBJ2-1 gives the whole variable domain DGGITQSPKYLFRKEGQNVTLSCEQNLNHDAMYWYRQDPGQGLRLIYYSQIVNDFQKGDIAEGYSVSREKKESFPLTVTSAQKNPTAFYLCASRKRNSEQFFGPGTRLTVL.